Listed here is a single T cell receptor (beta chain). This clone was seen only once. Its antigen is unknown. The input lacks base qualities; no much larger clone sits a single base away. This entry belongs to a study of shared clonotypes between healthy human individuals (dated by TCRdb to the early 2020s). Some background on the complete study: A couple of women and a few men aged 18 to 49 years were included in the cohort. For each donor, three plates each were used for CD4 naive and CD4 memory, two plates were used for CD8 naive, and one plate was used for CD8 memory. To estimate repertoire size and how much clonotype sharing occurs between individuals, the study deeply sequenced the blood TCR repertoires of several healthy adults. Different laboratories and diverse techniques were used to prepare libraries and sequence TCR repertoires, to increase sequencing depth and limit assay-specific biases. Between about 0.85 and 9.5 billion PBMCs per donor were obtained by leukapheresis. The paper as a whole reports these results and caveats: Because the study included only a small number of donors, the genetic and exposure-history diversity represented was limited. About 5% of naive CD4, 3.5% of naive CD8, around 2.3% of memory CD4, and approximately 0.39% of memory CD8 clonotypes were shared across a few donors. Larger estimated clonotype richness was generally found for naive subsets than for memory subsets. Pairwise subsampling indicated that sequencing depth was expected to affect the degree of clonotype sharing among donors. Sampling was limited to blood, and TCR repertoires in tissue likely differ from TCR repertoires in blood. Compared with non-shared clonotypes, the clonotypes found in all four sorted-subset donors had higher generation probabilities. Even with the large sequencing depth, rarefaction of the sorted-subset datasets indicated that sequencing was incomplete.

Using the deep immunoSEQ assay, TCR CDR3 regions were amplified from genomic DNA by multiplex PCR. Extracted genomic DNA from each cell subset was spread evenly across all wells of several immunoSEQ 96-well plates, with each plate serving as a replicate. For sorted subsets, each replicate PCR was loaded with 200 to 250 ng genomic DNA, equivalent to 25,000 to 35,000 T cell genomes. Purified libraries were measured with a Qubit 3.0 fluorometer, size-checked on a Bioanalyzer 2100, and measured again with the KAPA Library Quantification kit. A separate single-read 150-cycle Illumina NextSeq 550 flow cell was used to sequence each immunoSEQ 96-well plate. As for the original processing: Because the immunoSEQ output held only junctional sequences and lacked quality scores, the filtering could not match the filtering applied to full-length reads. Sequences were annotated with PyIR, a Python wrapper for IgBLAST v1.9, and V/J genes and CDR3 were assigned using IMGT germline references. Any read was removed if the V/J assignment was weak (E-value above 1e-6), the CDR3 was missing, or the read contained stop codons, out-of-frame junctions, or ambiguous translated residues. V3J clonotypes were defined as sequences sharing the same inferred V gene, J gene, and CDR3 amino acid sequence. The percentage overlap between two repertoires was calculated by dividing the number of shared unique clonotypes by the size of the smaller repertoire. Three approaches were used to assess repertoire richness: RTK rarefaction, the Chao1 estimator, and Recon v2.1 estimates of unobserved clonotypes. OLGA was used to compute generation probabilities for all TCRbeta clonotypes that the gDNA method yielded from a few donors. In TCRdb, the immuneACCESS table is reduced to in-frame sequences with V and J assigned. These tables do not hold every clone; where another copy was compared, an unresolved V gene accounts for under half, and the others remain unexplained. D and trimming were read from the DNA, whereas the V and J calls and clone size are those reported in that table. Recorded for this sample are some 2.4 million clones; approximately 94% of them occurred a single time. Together, the top ten hold about 0.34% of the sample.

In the germline V gene (reference sequence), CDR1 corresponds to DFQATT and CDR2 to SNEGSKA. Measured from the cysteine to the phenylalanine, the CDR3 is 11 residues long. Only CDR3 DNA is held: 33 bases, read in frame from base 1. The V and J ends are trimmed by 3 bases and 7 bases, leaving 10 bases between them. Healthy HIV-negative adults with no recently reported acute infections or vaccinations were included as donors. Every donor was a Caucasian adult residing in Nashville, Tennessee, USA. CD4+ T cells were enriched by magnetic negative selection, after which naive cells were positively selected on CD45RA and the negative fraction was taken as the memory subset. Blood was obtained by leukapheresis, after which PBMCs were separated by Ficoll-Histopaque density gradient centrifugation and cryopreserved in liquid nitrogen vapor phase. Analytical flow cytometry was used to check the purity and quantity of each magnetically sorted T cell population. Genomic DNA was isolated from each sorted fraction and quantified by UV absorbance on a Nanodrop 2000c.

This clonotype was sampled from a man aged 18 to 30 in good health. Some clones in this sample may be carry-over from other donors' samples. Material for sequencing was naive CD4+ T cells from PBMCs. Taken with the paper, the label for cell subset or site translates to: CD45RA+ positively selected. The rearrangement combines TRBV20-1 with TRBJ2-7; a confident D gene designation cannot be given. The DNA reads TGCAGTGCTAGGTTTGGTGTTGAGCAGTACTTC. Its protein is CSARFGVEQYF.